The 13 T cell receptor beta chains in this list originate from one sample, sequenced in a study of blood T cell repertoires in COVID-19. TCRdb keeps only in-frame clones here, not all; method: immunoSEQ multiplex PCR. The repertoire holds about 160,000 clones, with roughly nine tenths as singletons. The sample consisted of peripheral blood. The receptors were gathered from a man aged 55-75 years with acute or convalescent COVID-19.

The chain carries TRBV9 and TRBJ2-7; D perhaps matches TRBD2 (6 bases). V was cut by 2 bases and J by 5 bases, with 17 bases left in between. Germline loops: CDR1 SGDLS, CDR2 YYNGEE. The length of the CDR3 is 15 residues. The CDR3 DNA reads TGTGCCAGCAGCGTGGGAGGTGGGGGTAGGGACGAGCAGTACTTC. This codes for CASSVGGGGRDEQYF.

This clone was observed at least ten times. V usage is TRBV3-1 (or the pseudogene TRBV3-2) and J usage is TRBJ1-1, with a weak D call TRBD1 (5 bases). The germline V gene encodes CDR1 LGHDT and CDR2 YNNKEL (reference sequence). V gave up 1 base and J gave up 5 bases, with 11 bases separating them. This CDR3 contains 14 residues. The CDR3 loop is CASSQGTRGTEAFF. The CDR3 DNA is TGTGCCAGCAGCCAAGGGACTCGGGGGACTGAAGCTTTCTTT.

This rearrangement joins TRBV6-5 to TRBJ1-6, with D maybe TRBD1 (6 bases). Germline V gene sequence: CDR1 MNHEY, CDR2 SVGAGI. This CDR3 spans 15 amino acids. Trimming pared 7 bases from V and 8 bases from J, leaving 18 bases between. CDR3 amino acids: CASTSRGPSYSPLHF. The CDR3 DNA reads TGTGCCAGCACTTCCAGGGGCCCGAGTTATTCACCCCTCCACTTT.

CDR3: CASMSDRVMGGYTF. The CDR3 nucleotides read TGTGCCAGCATGAGCGACAGGGTCATGGGAGGCTACACCTTC. This chain connects TRBV2 to TRBJ1-2; TRBD1 matches at 7 bases. The CDR3 covers 14 residues. Germline values: CDR1 SNHLY, CDR2 FYNNEI. Losses at the gene ends were 7 bases for V and 8 bases for J; bases not matched to a gene: 13.

This chain links TRBV5-6 with TRBJ1-2; TRBD1 is a possible D gene (6 bases). CDR3 length equals 15 residues. Germline loops: CDR1 SGHDT, CDR2 YYEEEE. V lost 4 bases to trimming and J lost 4 bases, with 17 bases between them. CDR3 sequence: CASSPVYKDSYGYTF. CDR3 nucleotides: TGTGCCAGCAGCCCGGTATACAAGGACAGCTATGGCTACACCTTC.

J is TRBJ1-1 and V is TRBV5-1; tentative D call: TRBD1 (5 bases). The CDR3 spans 17 residues. Germline loops: CDR1 SGHRS, CDR2 YFSETQ. Trimming took off 2 bases at V and 3 bases at J, with 20 bases between the two ends. CDR3 DNA: TGCGCCAGCAGCTTTGGGGGAGGGATCGGTGCGGACACTGAAGCTTTCTTT. This gives the protein CASSFGGGIGADTEAFF.

This clone showed up just a few times. The J gene is TRBJ1-2, the V gene TRBV5-8; TRBD1 matches 10 bases. The CDR3 totals 13 residues. Germline V gene lookup returns CDR1 SGHTS and CDR2 YDEGEE. With V trimmed by 4 bases and J by 7 bases, 4 bases remained unmatched. CDR3 region: CASSDRGLGGYTF. The CDR3 bases are TGTGCCAGCAGCGACAGGGGGCTTGGTGGCTACACCTTC.

The chain has TRBV5-1 and TRBJ2-3; no clear D. V lost 0 bases to trimming and J lost 2 bases, with 7 bases between them. Germline lookup yields CDR1 SGHRS and CDR2 YFSETQ. The CDR3 spans 14 residues. The DNA for the CDR3 is TGCGCCAGCAGCTTGGATCAGATCACAGATACGCAGTATTTT. It specifies CASSLDQITDTQYF.

The chain combines TRBV24-1 with TRBJ1-1; D remains ambiguous. The CDR3 has 12 residues. Germline CDR1 is KGHDR and CDR2 is SFDVKD. The V and J ends lost 4 bases and 8 bases respectively, with 10 bases between them. The CDR3 DNA sequence: TGTGCCACCAGTGACTACCTCGGGGAAGCTTTCTTT. Translating it yields CATSDYLGEAFF.

The chain couples TRBV6-6 to TRBJ1-5; D is unclear. This CDR3 is built from 12 residues. Between the trimmed V and J ends, which lost 2 bases and 7 bases, there was a span of 6 bases. Germline values: CDR1 MNHNY, CDR2 SVGAGI (reference sequence). CDR3: CASSYREQPQHF. The CDR3 DNA reads TGTGCCAGCAGTTACCGGGAGCAGCCCCAGCATTTT.

The J gene is TRBJ1-1, the V gene TRBV12-5; D is uncertain. The CDR3 spans 14 residues. Germline values: CDR1 LGHNT, CDR2 FRNRAP. Trimming cost V 2 bases and J 4 bases, with 11 bases left between them. CDR3 coding DNA: TGTGCTAGTGGTTTGTTCGGGGTTTTCACTGAAGCTTTCTTT. It codes for CASGLFGVFTEAFF.

The chain is built from TRBV10-3 and TRBJ2-1, with 8 bases aligning to TRBD2. CDR3 size: 13 residues. Trimming took 6 bases from V and 4 from J; bases not matched to a gene: 2. Germline CDR1 ENHRY, CDR2 SYGVKD. CDR3 residues: CAISGGEYNEQFF. In DNA, the CDR3 is TGTGCCATCAGCGGGGGGGAGTACAATGAGCAGTTCTTC.

The CDR3 here is CASSQQGLNTEAFF. The DNA for the CDR3 is TGTGCCAGCAGTCAACAGGGATTGAACACTGAAGCTTTCTTT. The chain recombines TRBV6-5 with TRBJ1-1; D is possibly TRBD1 (6 bases). Per germline, CDR1 MNHEY and CDR2 SVGAGI. CDR3 size: 14 residues. Trimming took off 5 bases at V and 0 bases at J, with 10 bases between the two ends.